This section outlines one T cell receptor beta chain sequence together with its context. This sample is part of a study of technical replicates of blood from a few donors. TCRdb's table, derived via immunoSEQ multiplex PCR, lists solely in-frame clones and lacks some. The top ten hold roughly 0.36% of the sample, which has 65,000 to 85,000 clones, more than 85% seen once. Trimming took 4 bases from V and 5 from J; bases not matched to a gene: 6. This CDR3 is 15 amino acids long. Germline V lookup: CDR1 SGDLS, CDR2 YYNGEE. The sequencing input was T cells isolated from PBMCs. The origin of this receptor is a human donor in good health. The chain employs TRBV9 and TRBJ2-1, with 10 positions matching TRBD2. The CDR3 protein is CASSPWLAGDNEQFF. CDR3 bases: TGTGCCAGCAGCCCCTGGCTAGCGGGAGACAATGAGCAGTTCTTC.